A selection of T cell receptor beta chains follows, all from one sample in a study of monozygotic twins with inflammatory bowel disease. Using the 5' RACE reads, TCRdb records one entry per CDR3 protein without DNA. This repertoire comprises approximately 100,000 distinct CDR3 sequences; its ten largest clones make up under 15%. The specimen sequenced was blood. The receptors were gathered from a human donor with ulcerative colitis or Crohn's disease, or a healthy co-twin of an affected twin (not recorded which). CDR3s include the opening cysteine and the closing phenylalanine or tryptophan.

v_call	j_call	cdr3_aa
TRBV18	TRBJ1-5	CASSPPSGQDSNQPQHF
TRBV20-1	TRBJ1-1	CSARVRHQGGTGVDTEAFF
TRBV3-1	TRBJ2-3	CASSGTEQDTQYF
TRBV28	TRBJ2-6	CASSLPGMGVGANVLTF
TRBV19	TRBJ2-1	CASSIMTSRYNEQFF
TRBV3-1	TRBJ2-1	CASSQGRGSGQFF
TRBV12-3/TRBV12-4	TRBJ1-3	CASSAGRYSGNTIYF
TRBV6-6	TRBJ2-1	CASSYPNNEQFF
TRBV28	TRBJ1-3	CASSFRTDDSGNTIYF
TRBV9	TRBJ1-3	CASSVFWSGNTIYF
TRBV7-9	TRBJ2-7	CASSPEPSGTYEQYF
TRBV5-1	TRBJ2-7	CASRNHHEQYF
TRBV10-3	TRBJ2-7	CAISESTPFAYEQYF
TRBV27	TRBJ2-1	CASSHLAGPTYNEQFF
TRBV2	TRBJ1-3	CGGASGNTIYF
TRBV4-2	TRBJ2-7	CASSPSGRVSSYEQYF
TRBV19	TRBJ1-5	CASSNRGSNQPQHF
TRBV7-2	TRBJ2-2	CASASDRGGYGELFF
TRBV5-1	TRBJ2-3	CASSSTSALPETQYF
TRBV5-1	TRBJ2-6	CASSLPFSGANVLTF
TRBV30	TRBJ1-5	CAWSDPGQKYNQPQHF
TRBV5-1	TRBJ1-6	CASSLGGPRDSPLHF
TRBV25-1	TRBJ1-6	CASSSRLHGDNSPLHF
TRBV15	TRBJ1-2	CATNPGHGLWGYTF
TRBV5-1	TRBJ2-1	CASSPGGGSDNEQFF
TRBV4-3	TRBJ2-2	CASSPDRGHTGELFF
TRBV18	TRBJ2-1	CASSPPGQRSYNEQFF
TRBV20-1	TRBJ2-7	CSASLVTGYEQYF
TRBV14	TRBJ2-1	CASSQDESGEGRWDEQFF
TRBV7-8	TRBJ1-2	CASSLKAVTLDGYTF
TRBV11-2	TRBJ2-1	CASSLLAEYNEQFF
TRBV20-1	TRBJ2-2	CSAKTSGDTGELFF
TRBV11-2	TRBJ2-1	CASSLDLLAGVASEQFF
TRBV20-1	TRBJ2-2	CSARTGKNTGELFF
TRBV12-3/TRBV12-4	TRBJ2-3	CASSPDIADTQYF
TRBV5-6	TRBJ2-7	CASSLRLSGPTDEQYF
TRBV12-3/TRBV12-4	TRBJ2-1	CASTQRRATVNEQFF
TRBV10-3	TRBJ1-1	CAIRDDRGSEAFF
TRBV4-3	TRBJ2-3	CASSQGLAARTDTQYF
TRBV27	TRBJ2-7	CASSDGTSPYEQYF
TRBV7-2	TRBJ2-1	CASSPSSYNEQFF
TRBV20-1	TRBJ2-3	CSARDVRSGGTDTQYF
TRBV20-1	TRBJ1-6	CSAAGNSPLHF
TRBV5-1	TRBJ2-2	CASSPKGGTGELFF
TRBV7-9	TRBJ1-2	CASSFEDHYGYTF
TRBV5-1	TRBJ2-1	CASSLRTGSYNEQFF
TRBV7-9	TRBJ2-7	CASTRTGGTNYEQYF
TRBV6-2/TRBV6-3	TRBJ1-3	CASSYGSGNTIYF
TRBV7-2	TRBJ2-7	CASSLTSGRSDEQYF
TRBV4-3	TRBJ1-6	CASSQDRLGQGLLSPLHF
TRBV5-1	TRBJ1-4	CASSYAPGTGEKLFF
TRBV4-3	TRBJ2-2	CASSQETGTLNTGELFF